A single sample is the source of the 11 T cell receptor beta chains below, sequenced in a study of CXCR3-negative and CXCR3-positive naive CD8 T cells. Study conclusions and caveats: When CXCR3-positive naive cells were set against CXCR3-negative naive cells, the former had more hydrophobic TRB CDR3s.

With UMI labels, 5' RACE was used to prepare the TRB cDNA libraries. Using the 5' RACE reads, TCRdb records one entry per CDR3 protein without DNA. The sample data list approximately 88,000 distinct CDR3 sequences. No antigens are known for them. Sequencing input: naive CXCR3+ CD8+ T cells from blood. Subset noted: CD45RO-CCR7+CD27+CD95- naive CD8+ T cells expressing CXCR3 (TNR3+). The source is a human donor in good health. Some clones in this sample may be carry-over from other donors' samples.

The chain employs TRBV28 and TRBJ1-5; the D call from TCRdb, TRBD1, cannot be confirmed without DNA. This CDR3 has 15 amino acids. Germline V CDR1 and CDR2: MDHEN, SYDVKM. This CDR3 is CASSSAAGGIQPQHF.

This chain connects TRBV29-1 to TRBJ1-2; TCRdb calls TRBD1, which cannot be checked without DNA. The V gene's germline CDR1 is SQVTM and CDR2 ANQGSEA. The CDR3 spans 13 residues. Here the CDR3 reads CSARGEGAEGYTF.

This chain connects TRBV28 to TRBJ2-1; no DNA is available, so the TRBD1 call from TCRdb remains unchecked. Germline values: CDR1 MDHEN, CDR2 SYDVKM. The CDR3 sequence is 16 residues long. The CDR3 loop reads CASSSPLQGWDNEQFF.

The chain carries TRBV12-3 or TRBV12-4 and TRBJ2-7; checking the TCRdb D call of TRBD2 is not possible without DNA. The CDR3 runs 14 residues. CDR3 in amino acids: CASSWGLAGYEQYF.

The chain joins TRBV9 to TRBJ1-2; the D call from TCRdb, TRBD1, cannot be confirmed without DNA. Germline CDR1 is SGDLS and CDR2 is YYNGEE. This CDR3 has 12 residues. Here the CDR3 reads CASRQGYYGYTF.

CDR3 amino acids: CSVVTSGSYEQYF. The V and J genes are TRBV29-1 and TRBJ2-7; absent DNA, TCRdb's TRBD2 call cannot be checked. CDR1 is SQVTM, CDR2 ANQGSEA, per germline. The CDR3 is 13 residues long.

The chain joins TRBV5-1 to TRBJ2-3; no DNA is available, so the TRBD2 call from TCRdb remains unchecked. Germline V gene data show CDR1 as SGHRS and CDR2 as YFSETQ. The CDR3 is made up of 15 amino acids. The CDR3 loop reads CASSLLARSVDTQYF.

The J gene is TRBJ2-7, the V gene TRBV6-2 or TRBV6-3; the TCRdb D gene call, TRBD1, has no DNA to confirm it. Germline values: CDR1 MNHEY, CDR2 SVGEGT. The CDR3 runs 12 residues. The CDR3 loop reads CASSYRGYEQYF.

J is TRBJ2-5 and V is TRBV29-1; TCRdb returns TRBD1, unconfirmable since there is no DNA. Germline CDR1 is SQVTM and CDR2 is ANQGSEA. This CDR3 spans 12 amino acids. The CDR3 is CSVDRREETQYF.

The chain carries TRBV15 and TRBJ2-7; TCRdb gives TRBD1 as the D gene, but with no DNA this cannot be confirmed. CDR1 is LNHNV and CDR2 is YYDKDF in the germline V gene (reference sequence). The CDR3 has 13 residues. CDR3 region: CATSRGGTYEQYF. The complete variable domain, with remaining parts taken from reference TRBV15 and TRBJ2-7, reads DAMVIQNPRYQVTQFGKPVTLSCSQTLNHNVMYWYQQKSSQAPKLLFHYYDKDFNNEADTPDNFQSRRPNTSFCFLDIRSPGLGDTAMYLCATSRGGTYEQYFGPGTRLTVT.

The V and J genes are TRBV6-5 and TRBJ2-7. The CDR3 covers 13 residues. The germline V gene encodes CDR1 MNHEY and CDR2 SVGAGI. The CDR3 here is CASSYSANYEQYF.